The source of this T cell receptor (beta chain) is a study of blood T cell repertoires in COVID-19. The overall study: PBMCs, B-cell-depleted T cells, or T cells were the source of the cDNA or gDNA that made up the material.

Assay: immunoSEQ multiplex PCR; the TCRdb copy retains only in-frame clones and omits some. This table has about 220,000 clones, more than 70% appearing once. Trimming took off 0 bases at V and 0 bases at J, with 9 bases between the two ends. The CDR3 contains 15 residues. CDR1 SGHDT and CDR2 YYEEEE come from the germline V gene. The material sequenced was peripheral blood. The V call is TRBV5-6, the J call TRBJ1-1; D is perhaps TRBD1 (5 bases). The sequence derives from a woman at least 80 years old with acute or convalescent COVID-19. The CDR3 region has the DNA TGTGCCAGCAGCTTGGGTGGCAGGGTGAACACTGAAGCTTTCTTT. It is translated as CASSLGGRVNTEAFF. The entire variable domain, with the rest obtained from reference TRBV5-6 and TRBJ1-1, is as follows: DAGVTQSPTHLIKTRGQQVTLRCSPKSGHDTVSWYQQALGQGPQFIFQYYEEEERQRGNFPDRFSGHQFPNYSSELNVNALLLGDSALYLCASSLGGRVNTEAFFGQGTRLTVV.